This T cell receptor beta chain emerged from a study of blood T cells in healthy people across ages. Then a second PCR, running about 6 to 12 cycles, was carried out with a sample-barcoded 5' primer and a J-beta primer mix. All cDNA molecules were each tagged by a template-switch adaptor with 12 random nucleotides. TCRdb fed the 5' RACE reads into MiXCR, producing one record per CDR3 protein. The sample contains roughly 860,000 distinct CDR3 sequences, 62% of which appear only once. The germline V and J ends were trimmed by 1 base and 0 bases, with 7 bases remaining between them. Germline loops: CDR1 LNHNV, CDR2 YYDKDF (reference sequence). This CDR3 is built from 15 residues. This clonotype was detected a few times. What it recognizes is unknown. Researchers collected ten milliliters of peripheral blood from every single donor. Whole-study findings and limits: TCR beta diversity tracked closely with naive T cell percentage. Per million T cells, TCR beta diversity dropped about linearly as age rose.

The chain recombines TRBV15 with TRBJ2-1; no clear D. This TCR was sampled from a man under 40 in good health. Specimen: blood. This CDR3 is CATSRVESSYNEQFF. As DNA, the CDR3 is TGTGCCACCAGCAGAGTCGAGAGCTCCTACAATGAGCAGTTCTTC.